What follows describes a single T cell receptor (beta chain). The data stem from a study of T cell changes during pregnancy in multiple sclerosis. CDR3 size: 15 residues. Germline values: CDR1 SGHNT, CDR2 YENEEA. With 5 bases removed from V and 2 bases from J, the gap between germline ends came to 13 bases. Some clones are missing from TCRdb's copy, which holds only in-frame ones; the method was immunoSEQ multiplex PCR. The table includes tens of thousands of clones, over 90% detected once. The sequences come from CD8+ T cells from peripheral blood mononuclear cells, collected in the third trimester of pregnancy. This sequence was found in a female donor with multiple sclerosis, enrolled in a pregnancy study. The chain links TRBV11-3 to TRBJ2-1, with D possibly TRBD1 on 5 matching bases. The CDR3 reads CASSQPKGPYNEQFF. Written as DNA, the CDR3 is TGTGCCAGCAGCCAGCCGAAGGGGCCCTACAATGAGCAGTTCTTC. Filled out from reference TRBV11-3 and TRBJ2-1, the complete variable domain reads EAGVVQSPRYKIIEKKQPVAFWCNPISGHNTLYWYLQNLGQGPELLIRYENEEAVDDSQLPKDRFSAERLKGVDSTLKIQPAELGDSAVYLCASSQPKGPYNEQFFGPGTRLTVL.